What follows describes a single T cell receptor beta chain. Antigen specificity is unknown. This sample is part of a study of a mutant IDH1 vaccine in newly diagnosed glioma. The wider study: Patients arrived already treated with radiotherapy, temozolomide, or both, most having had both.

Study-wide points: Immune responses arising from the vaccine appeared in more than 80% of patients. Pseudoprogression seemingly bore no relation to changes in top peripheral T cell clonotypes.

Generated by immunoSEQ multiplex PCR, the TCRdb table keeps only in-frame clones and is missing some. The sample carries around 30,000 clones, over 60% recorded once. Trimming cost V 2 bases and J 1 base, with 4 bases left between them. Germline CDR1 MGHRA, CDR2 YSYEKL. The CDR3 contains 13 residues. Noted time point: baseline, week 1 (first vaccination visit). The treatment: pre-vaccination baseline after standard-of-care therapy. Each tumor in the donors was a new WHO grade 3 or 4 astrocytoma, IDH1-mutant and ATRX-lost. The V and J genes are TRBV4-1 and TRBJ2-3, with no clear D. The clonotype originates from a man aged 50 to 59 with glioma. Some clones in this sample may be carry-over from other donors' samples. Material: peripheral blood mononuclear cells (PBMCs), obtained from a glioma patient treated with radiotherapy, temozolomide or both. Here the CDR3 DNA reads TGCGCCAGCAGCCAACCGGGCACAGATACGCAGTATTTT. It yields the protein CASSQPGTDTQYF.